The clone carrying this TCR beta chain has ten or more counts. Its specificity is not known. The template was RNA from unsorted bulk tissue. Chemotherapy-naive patients with new lung cancer underwent thoracic surgery in China, August–late 2014. The source of the sample is a study of tumor and adjacent non-tumor tissue in lung cancer. Background on the study: Patients comprised eleven to twelve adenocarcinoma, a couple of squamous cell carcinoma and 1 small cell lung cancer.

The ends were cut back, 1 base at V and 5 bases at J, with 12 bases in the middle. The V gene's germline CDR1 is MGHRA and CDR2 YSYEKL. CDR3 length equals 15 residues. TCRbeta libraries were built with three rounds of nested PCR, modified from ARM-PCR. TCRdb re-called the multiplex PCR reads with MiXCR, one entry per CDR3 protein. The table includes 120,000 or so distinct CDR3 sequences, around three fifths detected once. Whole-study findings and limits: Tumor tissue had significantly higher TCR diversity than normal lung. Shorter survival was associated with higher TCR diversity in tumors.

The chain has TRBV4-1 and TRBJ1-5, with D tentatively TRBD1 (6 bases). This receptor was identified in a man aged 25-45 years with non-small cell lung cancer. Input material: lung tumor tissue. The DNA of the CDR3 is TGCGCCAGCAGCCAAGTGGAGGGGGAAGATCAGCCCCAGCATTTT. Translation gives CASSQVEGEDQPQHF.